A selection of T cell receptor beta chains follows, all from one sample in a study of response to subunit inactivated influenza vaccine. TCRdb re-called the RT-PCR reads with MiXCR, one entry per CDR3 protein. Counted here are 160,000 or so distinct CDR3 sequences, approximately 11% occurring once; the ten biggest clones make up 12%. The specimen comprised non-naive T cells sorted from PBMCs, sampled about 6 weeks after vaccination. The receptors derive from a man aged 50-60 years who received an inactivated influenza vaccine. The conserved cysteine and the conserved F or W are not part of the CDR3 here.

>TRBJ1-2|TRBV5-1
ASSSGLQSYT
>TRBJ2-6|TRBV29-1
SVRGAGANVLT
>TRBJ1-1|TRBV5-6
ASSLAGTGWGGTEAF
>TRBJ2-7|TRBV28
ASSLPAPYEQY
>TRBJ1-1|TRBV20-1
SYIRDTGFMNTEAF
>TRBJ1-1|TRBV6-6
ASSSRTEAF
>TRBJ2-7|TRBV6-2/TRBV6-3
ATGLVTEQY
>TRBJ2-3|TRBV11-2
ASSFGSGGGDTQY
>TRBJ1-3|TRBV5-6
ASAKGTLGNTIY
>TRBJ1-5|TRBV7-9
ASSLWGNQPQH
>TRBJ2-2|TRBV6-2/TRBV6-3
ASSSRSTPGQHVAGELF
>TRBJ2-3|TRBV20-1
SARDRTGAYTDTQY
>TRBJ1-2|TRBV29-1
SVEGAGYGYT
>TRBJ1-5|TRBV28
ASSPGGTLNQPQH
>TRBJ2-5|TRBV10-3
AISDEDRGQMTQY
>TRBJ2-5|TRBV6-5
ASSYSLASGQETQY
>TRBJ2-5|TRBV15
ATSRAPAVQETQY
>TRBJ1-1|TRBV12-3/TRBV12-4
ASSSRRGVNTEAF
>TRBJ2-5|TRBV10-1
ASSESSAQETQY
>TRBJ1-1|TRBV3-1
ASSPRVLNTEAF
>TRBJ1-4|TRBV2
ASSRIGEVEKLF
>TRBJ2-7|TRBV2
ASIGTQGFQPTYEQY
>TRBJ1-4|TRBV20-1
SARFNNNEKLF
>TRBJ2-3|TRBV6-5
ASSYPGTGGTDTQY
>TRBJ2-7|TRBV20-1
SASSGGQEDEQY
>TRBJ1-3|TRBV14
ASSRITGGSGNTIY
>TRBJ1-3|TRBV14
ASSPSLRFSGNTIY
>TRBJ1-5|TRBV20-1
SARDGSRPQH
>TRBJ2-7|TRBV7-8
ASSSTGGFRMYEQY
>TRBJ1-4|TRBV2
ASKGHFEKLF
>TRBJ2-7|TRBV3-1
ASSQALGYEQY
>TRBJ1-2|TRBV10-3
AILDVQGQGDSNYGYT
>TRBJ2-7|TRBV18
ASSDGISYEQY
>TRBJ1-4|TRBV20-1
SARQEVEKLF
>TRBJ2-1|TRBV2
ASSSGTGLEEQF
>TRBJ1-2|TRBV7-2
ASSLETGRDGYT
>TRBJ1-1|TRBV29-1
SVEMGTPRRGPPGTEAF
>TRBJ1-6|TRBV25-1
ASRYGSTLH
>TRBJ1-1|TRBV27
ASSPGTVVNTEAF
>TRBJ2-1|TRBV20-1
SARDLAAEQF
>TRBJ2-1|TRBV5-1
ASSLALRARYNEQF
>TRBJ2-5|TRBV20-1
SARDNRQWETQY
>TRBJ2-5|TRBV7-9
ASTLGQDQETQY
>TRBJ2-1|TRBV4-1
ASSQGGISSYNEQF
>TRBJ2-2|TRBV5-1
ASKLAGGTGELF
>TRBJ2-1|TRBV11-1
ASSFEHNEQF